The 8 T cell receptor beta chains reported below all come from one sample, sequenced in a study of low-dose radiotherapy and immunotherapy resistance in tumors (dated by TCRdb to between 2020 and 2023). The data were produced on an Illumina HiSeq 2500. TCRs were amplified with Phusion for roughly 20 PCR cycles using a constant-region primer together with the adapter attached to the V primers. Starting from the raw public reads, TCRdb applied fastp trimming at Q25, assembled clones with MiXCR and retained in-frame beta chains. Each CDR3 protein gets just one entry, which takes the most common genes and DNA from the rows behind it. Recorded for this sample are approximately 52,000 distinct CDR3 sequences; around 33% of them occurred a single time. Jointly, the top ten make up approximately 7.6% of the sample. What the time point label conveys for this sample: after trial treatment. In the paper's terms, the treatment or condition label means: LDRT plus nivolumab, ipilimumab, low-dose cyclophosphamide and aspirin (RACIN trial).

Sequencing was performed on PBMCs, taken after low-dose radiotherapy plus immunotherapy. These receptors were collected from a male donor with rectosigmoid adenocarcinoma.

This clonotype is termed medium-sized. This chain connects TRBV5-1 to TRBJ2-1; 10 nucleotides align to TRBD2. The V gene's germline CDR1 is SGHRS and CDR2 YFSETQ. J was trimmed by 7 bases and V by 2 bases; bases with no gene match: 12. The CDR3 is made up of 17 amino acids. Here the CDR3 reads CASSLGRASGGLNEQFF. The CDR3 DNA is TGCGCCAGCAGCTTAGGACGGGCTAGCGGGGGCCTGAATGAGCAGTTCTTC.

This clonotype was seen repeatedly, ten times or more. The rearrangement links TRBV12-3 or TRBV12-4 to TRBJ2-3; D not resolved. V lost 2 bases, J lost 0 bases, and 6 bases lay in between. The CDR3 totals 14 residues. The CDR3 reads CASSLLYSTDTQYF. The CDR3 coding sequence is TGTGCCAGCAGTTTACTCTATAGCACAGATACGCAGTATTTT.

This clonotype was recorded many times. CDR3 DNA: TGTGCCAGCGGGTCAAGACAGGGGCAGACTGAAGCTTTCTTT. It is translated as CASGSRQGQTEAFF. This sequence joins TRBV27 and TRBJ1-1; 8 nucleotides agree with TRBD1. Germline CDR1 and CDR2: MNHEY and SMNVEV (reference sequence). J was trimmed by 5 bases and V by 8 bases; bases with no gene match: 10. This CDR3 region has 14 residues.

The table lists this clonotype with many counts. The CDR3 coding sequence is TGTGCCAGCAGGCGGGACAGCCAGAACACTGAAGCTTTCTTT. The encoded protein is CASRRDSQNTEAFF. The chain employs TRBV7-2 and TRBJ1-1; 7 bases agree with TRBD1. The CDR3 totals 14 residues. In germline, CDR1 is SGHTA, CDR2 FQGNSA. V lost 6 bases and J lost 1; bases outside the gene matches: 5. Full variable domain (rest looked up from reference TRBV7-2 and TRBJ1-1): GAGVSQSPSNKVTEKGKDVELRCDPISGHTALYWYRQSLGQGLEFLIYFQGNSAPDKSGLPSDRFSAERTGGSVSTLTIQRTQQEDSAVYLCASRRDSQNTEAFFGQGTRLTVV.

This clonotype was detected many times. The chain couples TRBV7-2 to TRBJ2-6; D unclear. Trimming took off 6 bases at V and 0 bases at J, with 15 bases between the two ends. The CDR3 is made up of 17 amino acids. In germline, CDR1 is SGHTA, CDR2 FQGNSA. The DNA of the CDR3 is TGTGCCAGCAGACCTGGCAATAGTTACTCTGGGGCCAACGTCCTGACTTTC. Translation: CASRPGNSYSGANVLTF.

Note on this clonotype: With a far larger clone one base away, a read error is the likely cause. The chain has TRBV6-8 and TRBJ2-1, with 11 bases lining up with TRBD2. The CDR3 covers 15 residues. Germline CDR1 reads MNHGY; CDR2 reads SAAAGT. With 10 bases clipped from V and 2 bases from J, the junction kept 7 bases outside the gene matches. CDR3 coding DNA: TGTGCCACCAGAGAACTAGCGGGAGCCTACAATGAGCAGTTCTTC. Protein: CATRELAGAYNEQFF.

Ten or more counts support this clonotype. The CDR3 reads CATSDLDHEETQYF. Here the CDR3 DNA reads TGTGCCACCAGTGATTTGGATCACGAAGAGACCCAGTACTTC. This chain links TRBV24-1 with TRBJ2-5; D is ambiguous. The V end lost 0 bases, the J end lost 3 bases, and 7 bases lay between the germline ends. The germline gives CDR1 KGHDR, CDR2 SFDVKD. The CDR3 is 14 amino acids.

This chain connects TRBV29-1 to TRBJ2-3; possibly TRBD1 for D (6 bases). The CDR3 is 15 residues long. In germline, CDR1 is SQVTM, CDR2 ANQGSEA. The V end lost 0 bases, the J end lost 11 bases, and 21 bases lay between the germline ends. The CDR3 spells CSVEDRGRGPERQYF. CDR3 DNA sequence: TGCAGCGTTGAAGATCGGGGCAGGGGCCCGGAGAGGCAGTATTTT.